Presented here are 15 T cell receptor beta chains from one specimen sequenced in a study of breast tumors, draining lymph nodes, adjacent tissues. Axillary draining lymph nodes of breast cancer patients supplied the node samples. Each CDR3 protein gets one entry after TCRdb re-called the multiplex PCR reads with MiXCR. This table has 150,000 to 200,000 distinct CDR3 sequences, roughly a third appearing once. The source material was axillary lymph node tissue. These receptors were collected from a female donor with breast cancer. Some clones in this sample may be carry-over from other donors' samples.

To note about this clonotype: A read error is likely, as this CDR3 ends without the conserved phenylalanine or tryptophan. It is unclear where the CDR3 begins or ends on the DNA, so no DNA is shown, and the CDR3 is as TCRdb lists it. The CDR3 loop is CASSPRTGGLYGYPS. The chain carries TRBV7-8 and TRBJ1-2; the table's D gene call, TRBD1, was not cross checked with the DNA. The CDR3 comprises 15 residues, both ends counted. Germline lookup yields CDR1 SGHVS and CDR2 FQNEAQ.

This clonotype was seen a handful of times. A much larger clonotype is one base distant, so this may be a read error. Given the absence of the conserved phenylalanine or tryptophan at the CDR3 end, a read error is likely. The chain employs TRBV7-2 and TRBJ2-1; no clear D gene. Germline-derived CDR1 and CDR2 are SGHTA and FQGNSA. The V end lost 3 bases, the J end lost 6 bases, and 12 bases lay between the germline ends. The CDR3 runs 14 residues. The DNA for the CDR3 is TGTGCCAGCAGCTTGGAAATGCGAGTCAATGAGCAGTTCCTC. Amino acids: CASSLEMRVNEQFL.

This clonotype has ten or more counts. V gene TRBV6-1 combines with J gene TRBJ1-4; TRBD1 is a possible D gene (5 bases). Trimming left V 3 bases short and J 1 base short, with 6 bases between. Germline values: CDR1 MNHNS, CDR2 SASEGT. CDR3 length equals 14 residues. The CDR3 coding sequence is TGTGCCAGCAGTGAGACAGAAACTAATGAAAAACTGTTTTTT. Protein: CASSETETNEKLFF.

The sample holds many counts of this clonotype. The chain joins TRBV2 to TRBJ2-7; possibly TRBD1 for D (6 bases). The V and J ends lost 8 bases and 6 bases respectively, with 17 bases between them. This CDR3 is 13 amino acids long. Looked up from germline, CDR1 is SNHLY and CDR2 is FYNNEI. For the CDR3, the DNA is TGTGCCAGCCGTCAGGCAGGGGTGCCCGAGCAGTACTTC. Amino acid sequence: CASRQAGVPEQYF.

This clonotype has a count of ten or more. The chain combines TRBV11-2 with TRBJ2-3; TRBD2 matches at 12 bases. Trimming took 5 bases from V and 0 from J; bases not matched to a gene: 15. Germline V lookup: CDR1 SGHAT, CDR2 FQNNGV. The CDR3 consists of 20 residues. The CDR3 sequence: CASSEASGRAGGDSTDTQYF. CDR3 bases: TGTGCCAGCAGCGAGGCTAGCGGGAGGGCCGGAGGGGATAGCACAGATACGCAGTATTTT.

J is TRBJ1-2 and V is TRBV6-1; D might be TRBD1 (5 bases). This CDR3 has 18 residues. V lost 1 base and J lost 0, with 18 bases in between. Germline V CDR1 and CDR2: MNHNS, SASEGT. As DNA, the CDR3 is TGTGCCAGCAGTGAAGTATTAGGAGGGGTCGGGACTAACTATGGCTACACCTTC. Its translation is CASSEVLGGVGTNYGYTF.

This clonotype showed up just a few times. The chain recombines TRBV16 with TRBJ1-1, with D hard to call. CDR1 KGHSY and CDR2 FQNENV come from the germline V gene. This CDR3 has 14 residues. With 1 base removed from V and 1 base from J, the gap between germline ends came to 7 bases. The CDR3 bases are TGTGCCAGCAGCCAATGGGTCAAGAACACTGAAGCTTTCTTT. This gives the protein CASSQWVKNTEAFF.

Comments on this clonotype: Sequence at one end of the junction differs from germline and may be a read error. J is TRBJ2-5 and V is TRBV2; D is uncertain. Germline loops: CDR1 SNHLY, CDR2 FYNNEI. This CDR3 is 15 amino acids long. The DNA of the CDR3 is TGTGCCAGCAGCTCCCCGACCCATTTCCAAGAGACCCAGCGCTTC. This encodes CASSSPTHFQETQRF.

This sequence joins TRBV24-1 and TRBJ2-3; 11 bases match TRBD2. V trimming: 1 base; J trimming: 2 bases; junction bases outside the gene matches: 4. CDR3 length equals 17 residues. Germline CDR1 is KGHDR and CDR2 is SFDVKD. The CDR3 is CATSDLPSGRFTDTQYF. For the CDR3, the DNA is TGTGCCACCAGTGATTTACCTAGCGGGAGGTTCACAGATACGCAGTATTTT.

This clonotype was seen ten or more times. This chain uses TRBV18 with TRBJ1-2, with 8 bases that match TRBD1. Germline lookup yields CDR1 KGHSH and CDR2 LQKENI. The CDR3 runs to 15 residues. Unmatched junction bases numbered 11, after V lost 3 bases and J lost 8 bases. The CDR3 here is CASSPSGQARGGYTF. DNA of the CDR3: TGTGCCAGCTCACCGTCGGGACAGGCACGAGGGGGCTACACCTTC.

The chain links TRBV6-1 to TRBJ1-1; D is unclear. The V and J ends lost 5 bases and 4 bases respectively, with 11 bases between them. Germline V gives CDR1 MNHNS, CDR2 SASEGT. This CDR3 spans 13 amino acids. CDR3 sequence (DNA): TGTGCCAGCAGTCACGCCGGGTTCACTGAAGCTTTCTTT. Its protein is CASSHAGFTEAFF.

This clonotype has ten or more counts. The chain employs TRBV2 and TRBJ2-2; 14 bases are shared with TRBD2. The CDR3 is 17 amino acids. The germline V gene encodes CDR1 SNHLY and CDR2 FYNNEI. J gave up 3 bases and V 3 bases, and 3 bases lay outside the gene matches. CDR3 nucleotide sequence: TGTGCCAGCAGTGAGGGACTAGCGGGGGCCTACACCGGGGAGCTGTTTTTT. It yields the protein CASSEGLAGAYTGELFF.

This clonotype has at least ten counts. The V and J genes are TRBV24-1 and TRBJ2-2; 7 bases are shared with TRBD1. CDR1 and CDR2 from the germline V gene are KGHDR and SFDVKD. J lost 3 bases, V lost 6 bases, and 3 bases had no gene match. CDR3 length equals 14 residues. CDR3 region: CATSRTGDTGELFF. The CDR3 DNA is TGTGCCACCAGTCGGACAGGAGACACCGGGGAGCTGTTTTTT.

This sequence joins TRBV5-4 and TRBJ2-3; D is possibly TRBD2 (6 bases). The length of the CDR3 is 18 residues. V was cut by 0 bases and J by 6 bases, with 23 bases left in between. Germline loops: CDR1 SGHNT, CDR2 YYREEE (reference sequence). The CDR3 DNA sequence: TGTGCCAGCAGCTTGGCCGTAAGTGGTGCGGGGCTCGGGGATACGCAGTATTTT. Translation: CASSLAVSGAGLGDTQYF.

This clonotype was recorded many times. The CDR3 DNA is TGTGCCAGCTCACGGACTAGCGGGGTGAATGAGCAGTTCTTC. Its translation: CASSRTSGVNEQFF. The rearrangement links TRBV18 to TRBJ2-1, with TRBD2 identical over 12 bases. Germline-derived CDR1 and CDR2 are KGHSH and LQKENI. CDR3 size: 14 residues. With 4 bases clipped from V and 7 bases from J, the junction kept 2 bases outside the gene matches.